What follows is one T cell receptor beta chain and its context. The data are from a study of blood T cells in healthy people across ages. Primers used in a second PCR of roughly 6 to 11 cycles were a sample-barcoded 5' primer and a J-beta primer mix. TCRdb analysed the 5' RACE reads with MiXCR anew, one entry per CDR3 protein. The sample has about 1.7 million distinct CDR3 sequences, 28% seen once; the top ten hold 6.5% to 8.5%. CDR3 size: 14 residues. Trimming removed 4 bases from V and 6 bases from J; junction bases left unmatched: 6. CDR1 LGHDT and CDR2 YNNKEL come from the germline V gene (reference sequence).

Sequenced sample: blood. The V gene is TRBV3-1, the J gene TRBJ2-1; 7 bases fit TRBD1. This clonotype originated in a woman aged 30 to 39 in good health. The CDR3 DNA reads as TGTGCCAGCAGCCGCTTAGGACAGGCCAATGAGCAGTTCTTC. Protein: CASSRLGQANEQFF.